This TCR beta chain was obtained from a study of control samples from healthy donors and cancer patients. This table comes from immunoSEQ multiplex PCR, and its TCRdb copy is limited to in-frame clones, with some not included. The sample lists about 120,000 clones; 88% were seen once. The CDR3 loop spans 15 amino acids. CDR1 and CDR2 (germline): SGDLS, YYNGEE. V lost 6 bases to trimming and J lost 6 bases; unmatched junction nucleotides: 8. The receptor's source is a woman in her 70s in good health. The V and J genes are TRBV9 and TRBJ2-3; 12 nucleotides line up with TRBD2. Material for sequencing was blood. CDR3 protein: CASTSSGGVSDTQYF. The CDR3 nucleotides read TGTGCCAGCACCTCTAGCGGGGGGGTATCGGATACGCAGTATTTT.